These 21 T cell receptor beta chains were sequenced from one sample in a study of blood T cell repertoires in COVID-19. TCRdb keeps only in-frame clones here, not all; method: immunoSEQ multiplex PCR. The sample contains approximately 500,000 clones, 80% to 90% of which appear only once. The material sequenced was peripheral blood. These receptor sequences come from a human donor in a cohort sampled during active COVID-19.

This rearrangement joins TRBV19 to TRBJ1-1; D might be TRBD1 (5 bases). CDR3 length equals 15 residues. The germline CDR1 and CDR2 sequences are LNHDA and SQIVND (reference sequence). The ends were cut back, 6 bases at V and 6 bases at J, with 20 bases in the middle. The CDR3 bases are TGTGCCAGTAGCCAAATTCCAGGGTTACCCCCTGAAGCTTTCTTT. It specifies CASSQIPGLPPEAFF. Looking up the rest from reference TRBV19 and TRBJ1-1 gives the full variable domain: DGGITQSPKYLFRKEGQNVTLSCEQNLNHDAMYWYRQDPGQGLRLIYYSQIVNDFQKGDIAEGYSVSREKKESFPLTVTSAQKNPTAFYLCASSQIPGLPPEAFFGQGTRLTVV.

The V and J genes are TRBV3-1 (or the pseudogene TRBV3-2) and TRBJ1-3; D ambiguous. This CDR3 region has 13 residues. Trimming shortened V by 4 bases and J by 7 bases, and 11 bases separated the two germline ends. CDR1 LGHDT and CDR2 YNNKEL come from the germline V gene (reference sequence). In nucleotides, the CDR3 is TGTGCCAGCAGCCCCCGGTCGGGGAACACCATATATTTT. Translating gives CASSPRSGNTIYF.

The V gene is TRBV4-2, the J gene TRBJ1-2; no definite D call. CDR1 and CDR2 (germline): LGHNA, YNFKEQ. The CDR3 runs to 15 residues. V was trimmed by 2 bases and J by 8 bases, leaving 18 bases between them. The DNA of the CDR3 is TGTGCCAGCAGCCAAAACCCACTGACTGACGCAGGCTACACCTTC. Protein product: CASSQNPLTDAGYTF.

Note on this clone: The identical CDR3 is also encoded by other nucleotide sequences in the sample. The V gene is TRBV5-5, the J gene TRBJ1-5, with D unclear. V lost 0 bases and J 0 bases, leaving 7 bases between the germline ends. The CDR3 has 15 residues. Germline-derived CDR1 and CDR2 are SGHKS and YYEKEE (reference sequence). The CDR3 sequence: CASSLVADSNQPQHF. The CDR3 coding sequence is TGTGCCAGCAGCTTGGTAGCGGATAGCAATCAGCCCCAGCATTTT.

This chain joins TRBV5-6 and TRBJ1-2; D not resolved. The CDR3 sequence is 13 residues long. Between the trimmed V and J ends, which lost 0 bases and 8 bases, there was a span of 11 bases. The germline V gene encodes CDR1 SGHDT and CDR2 YYEEEE. The CDR3 loop reads CASSLEPSRGYTF. CDR3 nucleotides: TGTGCCAGCAGCTTGGAACCCTCCAGGGGCTACACCTTC.

J is TRBJ2-5 and V is TRBV5-1, with D tentatively TRBD1 (6 bases). This CDR3 comprises 16 residues. Germline CDR1 SGHRS, CDR2 YFSETQ. Trimming took 0 bases from V and 3 from J, leaving 15 bases between them. The DNA of the CDR3 is TGCGCCAGCAGCTTGGCCGGCAGGGGCCTAAAAGAGACCCAGTACTTC. Its protein is CASSLAGRGLKETQYF. The full variable domain, its missing parts supplied by reference TRBV5-1 and TRBJ2-5, is KAGVTQTPRYLIKTRGQQVTLSCSPISGHRSVSWYQQTPGQGLQFLFEYFSETQRNKGNFPGRFSGRQFSNSRSEMNVSTLELGDSALYLCASSLAGRGLKETQYFGPGTRLLVL.

The chain uses TRBV6-5 and TRBJ1-2; D is perhaps TRBD1 (5 bases). The V end lost 2 bases, the J end lost 6 bases, and 10 bases lay between the germline ends. Germline CDR1 reads MNHEY; CDR2 reads SVGAGI. CDR3 length equals 13 residues. As DNA, the CDR3 is TGTGCCAGCAGTTACGTACGGGGGGATGGCTACACCTTC. This translates into CASSYVRGDGYTF.

This sequence joins TRBV18 and TRBJ1-2, with a tentative D call TRBD1 (5 bases). The V end was cut by 3 bases, the J end by 4 bases, with 6 bases between. The germline V gene encodes CDR1 KGHSH and CDR2 LQKENI. This CDR3 has 12 residues. The CDR3 sequence: CASSPDIYGYTF. CDR3 bases: TGTGCCAGCTCACCGGACATCTATGGCTACACCTTC. Combining the CDR3 with reference TRBV18 and TRBJ1-2 gives the whole variable domain NAGVMQNPRHLVRRRGQEARLRCSPMKGHSHVYWYRQLPEEGLKFMVYLQKENIIDESGMPKERFSAEFPKEGPSILRIQQVVRGDSAAYFCASSPDIYGYTFGSGTRLTVV.

The chain employs TRBV7-2 and TRBJ2-7; TRBD2 matches at 13 bases. The V and J ends lost 5 bases and 6 bases, in that order; junction bases with no gene match: 7. The CDR3 sequence is 15 residues long. Per the germline V gene, CDR1 is SGHTA and CDR2 is FQGNSA. CDR3 loop: CASSHGLAGVGEQYF. CDR3 nucleotide sequence: TGTGCCAGCAGCCATGGACTAGCGGGAGTAGGCGAGCAGTACTTC.

The chain joins TRBV11-2 to TRBJ2-5; D is possibly TRBD1 (6 bases). The CDR3 spans 12 residues. Looked up from germline, CDR1 is SGHAT and CDR2 is FQNNGV. Trimming took off 8 bases at V and 5 bases at J, with 12 bases between the two ends. Here the CDR3 DNA reads TGTGCCAGCGGTTTAAGGGGGGAGACCCAGTACTTC. This encodes CASGLRGETQYF.

This chain connects TRBV3-1 (or the pseudogene TRBV3-2) to TRBJ2-7, with TRBD2 matching over 12 bases. Germline lookup yields CDR1 LGHDT and CDR2 YNNKEL (reference sequence). The junction had 2 bases not matched to a gene; V was cut back by 8 bases and J by 0 bases. The CDR3 is made up of 14 amino acids. CDR3 protein: CASETSGSSYEQYF. In DNA form, the CDR3 reads TGTGCCAGCGAGACTAGCGGGAGCTCCTACGAGCAGTACTTC.

The J gene is TRBJ2-1, the V gene TRBV19, with D tentatively TRBD2 (6 bases). V lost 6 bases, J lost 3 bases, and 9 bases lay in between. CDR3 length: 13 amino acids. Germline V gene sequence: CDR1 LNHDA, CDR2 SQIVND (reference sequence). In DNA, the CDR3 is TGTGCCAGTAGACTAGCTCACTACAATGAGCAGTTCTTC. Residues: CASRLAHYNEQFF.

V usage is TRBV6-1 and J usage is TRBJ2-2; 10 positions agree with TRBD2. The CDR3 length is 14 residues. Losses at the gene ends were 4 bases for V and 10 bases for J; bases not matched to a gene: 6. Per the germline V gene, CDR1 is MNHNS and CDR2 is SASEGT. The chain's CDR3 is CASSGAGGPEELFF. CDR3 DNA sequence: TGTGCCAGCAGTGGAGCGGGAGGGCCAGAGGAGCTGTTTTTT.

The chain's CDR3 is CASRDRDGYNTEAFF. In DNA, the CDR3 is TGTGCCAGCAGGGACAGGGATGGCTACAACACTGAAGCTTTCTTT. The chain combines TRBV2 with TRBJ1-1, with TRBD1 identical over 8 bases. The length of the CDR3 is 15 residues. Germline-derived CDR1 and CDR2 are SNHLY and FYNNEI. The trim removed 6 bases at V and 2 bases at J, leaving 8 bases unmatched.

This chain joins TRBV11-2 and TRBJ2-5; D is perhaps TRBD2 (6 bases). The CDR3 is made up of 14 amino acids. V shed 3 bases and J shed 0 bases, with 8 bases lying between them. Germline CDR1 and CDR2: SGHAT and FQNNGV. CDR3 sequence reads: CASSLGGNQETQYF. CDR3 bases: TGTGCCAGCAGCTTGGGAGGAAACCAAGAGACCCAGTACTTC.

The rearrangement uses TRBV5-1 and TRBJ2-2; 8 bases map to TRBD2. The germline V gene encodes CDR1 SGHRS and CDR2 YFSETQ. V was clipped by 2 bases and J by 3 bases; unmatched bases: 6. This CDR3 region has 16 residues. CDR3 protein: CASSFGGAPDTGELFF. CDR3 in DNA: TGCGCCAGCAGCTTCGGGGGGGCCCCGGACACCGGGGAGCTGTTTTTT. Combining the CDR3 with reference TRBV5-1 and TRBJ2-2 gives the whole variable domain KAGVTQTPRYLIKTRGQQVTLSCSPISGHRSVSWYQQTPGQGLQFLFEYFSETQRNKGNFPGRFSGRQFSNSRSEMNVSTLELGDSALYLCASSFGGAPDTGELFFGEGSRLTVL.

This chain uses TRBV5-6 with TRBJ1-4; D gene ambiguous. Per the germline V gene, CDR1 is SGHDT and CDR2 is YYEEEE. V was pared by 4 bases and J by 10 bases, with 8 bases between. The CDR3 covers 11 residues. CDR3 residues: CASSQSGKLFF. In DNA form, the CDR3 reads TGTGCCAGCAGCCAGTCGGGAAAACTGTTTTTT.

The rearrangement joins TRBV6-6 to TRBJ1-1, with D perhaps TRBD1 (6 bases). Trimming took off 5 bases at V and 0 bases at J, with 19 bases between the two ends. CDR1 is MNHNY and CDR2 is SVGAGI in the germline V gene (reference sequence). There are 17 residues in the CDR3. This CDR3 is CASSLLSPGDVNTEAFF. DNA for the CDR3: TGTGCCAGCAGTCTCCTATCCCCAGGGGACGTGAACACTGAAGCTTTCTTT.

The rearrangement joins TRBV21-1 to TRBJ2-1; the listed D gene, TRBD2, was not tested against the DNA. TRBV21-1 is described as a pseudogene. The length of the CDR3 is 16 residues. The CDR3 DNA follows: TGTGCCAGATCCCCTAGGAGCGAGCGGACCTACAATGAGCAGTTCTTC. Protein sequence: CARSPRSERTYNEQFF.

The genes are TRBV19 and TRBJ1-2; unclear D gene. The CDR3 extends over 11 amino acids. Germline values: CDR1 LNHDA, CDR2 SQIVND (reference sequence). V was pared by 8 bases and J by 7 bases, with 11 bases between. CDR3 protein: CASLRPGGYTF. The CDR3 DNA reads as TGTGCCAGTCTACGGCCGGGTGGCTACACCTTC.

This clone has only one observation. The chain recombines TRBV29-1 with TRBJ1-2; TRBD1 might be the D (6 bases). V gave up 4 bases and J gave up 8 bases, with 17 bases separating them. The CDR3 totals 13 residues. Germline loops: CDR1 SQVTM, CDR2 ANQGSEA. The CDR3 spells CSVGDTGQEGYTF. The CDR3 nucleotides are TGCAGCGTTGGCGATACGGGACAAGAAGGCTACACCTTC.